This TCR beta chain was obtained from a study of blood T cell repertoires in COVID-19. The overall study: COVID-19 samples collected from the United States, Italy and Spain covered acute and convalescent phases. T cells, B-cell-depleted T cells, or PBMCs provided the cDNA or gDNA that served as material.

With 3 bases clipped from V and 1 base from J, the junction kept 2 bases outside the gene matches. Germline CDR1 reads SGHTS; CDR2 reads YDEGEE. This CDR3 has 14 amino acids. Original processing notes: Amplified reference gene primers provided the basis for estimating nucleated cell counts. Sequencing was performed with immunoSEQ multiplex PCR; in TCRdb, only in-frame clones are kept and a portion is missing. From that table come the V and J calls and clone size; the DNA was used to work out D and trimming. The sample shows roughly 63,000 clones, just under 90% of them seen only once. The sequence was collected from a man between 60 and 75 years old with acute or convalescent COVID-19. The sequenced sample consisted of peripheral blood. This chain connects TRBV5-8 to TRBJ2-3; 7 nucleotides line up with TRBD1. The CDR3, as DNA: TGTGCCAGCAGCTCCGACAGGGGCACAGATACGCAGTATTTT. This sequence encodes CASSSDRGTDTQYF.